This TCR beta chain was observed in a study of CD8 T cells in Susac syndrome. The CDR3 runs 15 residues. V lost 5 bases and J lost 3, with 15 bases in between. Germline CDR1 reads LGHNA; CDR2 reads YNFKEQ. RNA amounts of roughly 0.5 to 1 ug underwent reverse transcription with random hexamers. By means of immunoSEQ multiplex PCR, TCR beta CDR3 spanning 54 Vbeta and 13 Jbeta underwent amplification. TCRdb passed the immunoSEQ multiplex PCR reads through MiXCR, listing each CDR3 protein once. Of more than 150,000 distinct CDR3 sequences listed, about 91% are singletons. While serving as controls, healthy donors were matched for age and sex.

Material: CD4+ T cells from PBMCs. The chain uses TRBV4-2 and TRBJ2-3; D might be TRBD2 (6 bases). This receptor was obtained from a human donor in good health. The CDR3 nucleotides are TGTGCCAGCAGCGGGTCGGGAGATGTAACAGATACGCAGTATTTT. This translates into CASSGSGDVTDTQYF.